These T cell receptor beta chains were read from a single sample in a study of T cells in Graves' hyperthyroidism and ophthalmopathy. One entry per CDR3 protein, called by TCRdb with MiXCR from the multiplex PCR reads. The sample lists just over 550,000 distinct CDR3 sequences, 46% seen once, with 8% to 8.5% in the top ten. Sequencing input: peripheral blood or thyroid tissue (not recorded which). These receptors originate from a woman between 18 and 29 years old with Graves' hyperthyroidism. CDR3s include the opening cysteine and the closing phenylalanine or tryptophan. A D gene is named only where the DNA matches it firmly. The size of a clone is reported for some rows only, either as once, few or many, or as a class for expanded clones.

D gene: NA
CDR3 length: 15
clone size: NA
V gene: TRBV19
J gene: TRBJ2-3
CDR3 protein: CASSRGGVPTDTQYF
CDR3 DNA: TGTGCCAGCAGCCGAGGAGGGGTTCCCACAGATACGCAGTATTTT

D gene: NA
CDR3 length: 14
clone size: few
V gene: TRBV12-3/TRBV12-4
J gene: TRBJ1-5
CDR3 protein: CASSTRGSNQPQHF
CDR3 DNA: TGTGCCAGCAGTACCAGGGGTAGCAATCAGCCCCAGCATTTT

D gene: TRBD1
CDR3 length: 16
clone size: NA
V gene: TRBV25-1
J gene: TRBJ1-4
CDR3 protein: CASSKPPGGVNEKLFF
CDR3 DNA: TGTGCCAGCAGCAAACCTCCAGGGGGGGTTAATGAAAAACTGTTTTTT

D gene: TRBD1
CDR3 length: 15
clone size: few
V gene: TRBV20-1
J gene: TRBJ1-2
CDR3 protein: CSAERGTGGADGYTF
CDR3 DNA: TGCAGTGCTGAACGGGGGACAGGGGGCGCAGATGGCTACACCTTC

D gene: NA
CDR3 length: 16
clone size: NA
V gene: TRBV25-1
J gene: TRBJ2-3
CDR3 protein: CASSRVGGASTDTQYF
CDR3 DNA: TGTGCCAGTAGTAGGGTCGGCGGGGCTAGCACAGATACGCAGTATTTT

D gene: NA
CDR3 length: 14
clone size: many
V gene: TRBV7-2
J gene: TRBJ1-5
CDR3 protein: CASSFRGHHQPQHF
CDR3 DNA: TGTGCCAGCAGCTTCCGTGGGCACCATCAGCCCCAGCATTTT

D gene: NA
CDR3 length: 14
clone size: few
V gene: TRBV7-9
J gene: TRBJ1-4
CDR3 protein: CASSARTHNEKLFF
CDR3 DNA: TGTGCCAGCAGCGCCAGGACCCATAATGAAAAACTGTTTTTT

D gene: NA
CDR3 length: 14
clone size: many
V gene: TRBV20-1
J gene: TRBJ1-5
CDR3 protein: CSARDQWGDQPQHF
CDR3 DNA: TGCAGTGCTAGAGATCAGTGGGGTGATCAGCCCCAGCATTTT

D gene: NA
CDR3 length: 12
clone size: NA
V gene: TRBV29-1
J gene: TRBJ1-2
CDR3 protein: CRPKTGSYGYTF
CDR3 DNA: TGCAGACCTAAGACAGGTTCTTATGGCTACACCTTC

D gene: NA
CDR3 length: 14
clone size: NA
V gene: TRBV24-1
J gene: TRBJ1-5
CDR3 protein: CATSDSQGGQPQHF
CDR3 DNA: TGTGCCACCAGTGACTCTCAGGGAGGTCAGCCCCAGCATTTT

D gene: TRBD2
CDR3 length: 15
clone size: NA
V gene: TRBV29-1
J gene: TRBJ2-1
CDR3 protein: CSTLGGGLRYNEQFF
CDR3 DNA: TGCAGCACACTTGGGGGGGGACTTCGATACAATGAGCAGTTCTTC

D gene: TRBD1
CDR3 length: 13
clone size: many
V gene: TRBV29-1
J gene: TRBJ2-7
CDR3 protein: CSVEDRGRYEQYF
CDR3 DNA: TGCAGCGTCGAAGACAGGGGGCGGTACGAGCAGTACTTC

D gene: NA
CDR3 length: 13
clone size: few
V gene: TRBV29-1
J gene: TRBJ2-7
CDR3 protein: CSVVGQSSYEQYF
CDR3 DNA: TGCAGCGTAGTAGGACAGAGCTCCTACGAGCAGTACTTC

D gene: TRBD1
CDR3 length: 16
clone size: NA
V gene: TRBV5-4
J gene: TRBJ1-2
CDR3 protein: CASSLALGGQGYGYTF
CDR3 DNA: TGTGCCAGCAGCTTGGCTCTGGGGGGACAGGGATATGGCTACACCTTC

D gene: NA
CDR3 length: 14
clone size: NA
V gene: TRBV7-9
J gene: TRBJ2-2
CDR3 protein: CASGPTANTGELFF
CDR3 DNA: TGTGCCAGCGGACCGACAGCGAACACCGGGGAGCTGTTTTTT

D gene: NA
CDR3 length: 14
clone size: NA
V gene: TRBV21-1
J gene: TRBJ1-1
CDR3 protein: CASSSDSDNTEAFF
CDR3 DNA: TGTGCCAGCAGCAGTGACTCGGACAACACTGAAGCTTTCTTT

D gene: TRBD2
CDR3 length: 13
clone size: many
V gene: TRBV2
J gene: TRBJ2-7
CDR3 protein: CATFSGSSYEQYF
CDR3 DNA: TGTGCCACCTTTAGCGGGAGCTCCTACGAGCAGTACTTC

D gene: NA
CDR3 length: 12
clone size: many
V gene: TRBV20-1
J gene: TRBJ2-5
CDR3 protein: CSASPGQETQYF
CDR3 DNA: TGCAGTGCTAGTCCGGGACAAGAGACCCAGTACTTC

D gene: NA
CDR3 length: 12
clone size: many
V gene: TRBV10-3
J gene: TRBJ1-1
CDR3 protein: CAISERGAEAFF
CDR3 DNA: TGTGCCATCAGTGAACGAGGGGCTGAAGCTTTCTTT

D gene: NA
CDR3 length: 14
clone size: many
V gene: TRBV20-1
J gene: TRBJ1-5
CDR3 protein: CSARDGKTNQPQHF
CDR3 DNA: TGCAGTGCTAGAGATGGTAAAACCAATCAGCCCCAGCATTTT

D gene: NA
CDR3 length: 17
clone size: NA
V gene: TRBV10-3
J gene: TRBJ1-6
CDR3 protein: CAIIQGGKGVLGGSLHF
CDR3 DNA: TGTGCCATCATCCAAGGGGGGAAAGGGGTACTAGGAGGGTCCCTCCACTTT

D gene: TRBD1
CDR3 length: 14
clone size: NA
V gene: TRBV9
J gene: TRBJ1-5
CDR3 protein: CASSGGQGFQPQHF
CDR3 DNA: TGTGCCAGCAGCGGAGGACAGGGGTTTCAGCCCCAGCATTTT

D gene: NA
CDR3 length: 10
clone size: NA
V gene: TRBV20-1
J gene: TRBJ1-2
CDR3 protein: CSAGRVGYTF
CDR3 DNA: TGCAGTGCCGGGAGGGTCGGCTACACCTTC

D gene: TRBD2
CDR3 length: 18
clone size: NA
V gene: TRBV7-9
J gene: TRBJ2-5
CDR3 protein: CASSQGGLAGGPRETQYF
CDR3 DNA: TGTGCCAGCAGCCAAGGCGGACTAGCGGGAGGGCCTAGGGAGACCCAGTACTTC

D gene: NA
CDR3 length: 14
clone size: few
V gene: TRBV9
J gene: TRBJ2-7
CDR3 protein: CASSQLTSSYEQYF
CDR3 DNA: TGTGCCAGCAGCCAACTAACTAGCAGCTACGAGCAGTACTTC

D gene: NA
CDR3 length: 13
clone size: NA
V gene: TRBV20-1
J gene: TRBJ1-1
CDR3 protein: CSAHRGTNTEAFF
CDR3 DNA: TGCAGTGCCCACCGGGGGACAAACACTGAAGCTTTCTTT

D gene: NA
CDR3 length: 12
clone size: many
V gene: TRBV5-1
J gene: TRBJ2-7
CDR3 protein: CASSRNSYEQYF
CDR3 DNA: TGCGCCAGCAGCAGGAACAGCTACGAGCAGTACTTC

D gene: NA
CDR3 length: 13
clone size: few
V gene: TRBV20-1
J gene: TRBJ1-5
CDR3 protein: CSARVPGNQPQHF
CDR3 DNA: TGCAGTGCTAGAGTCCCAGGTAATCAGCCCCAGCATTTT

D gene: TRBD1
CDR3 length: 15
clone size: NA
V gene: TRBV29-1
J gene: TRBJ2-1
CDR3 protein: CSVVPGQGSYNEQFF
CDR3 DNA: TGCAGCGTTGTGCCCGGACAGGGGTCCTACAATGAGCAGTTCTTC

D gene: NA
CDR3 length: 16
clone size: NA
V gene: TRBV9
J gene: TRBJ2-5
CDR3 protein: CASSVGVAVTQETQYF
CDR3 DNA: TGTGCCAGCAGCGTAGGGGTAGCGGTTACCCAAGAGACCCAGTACTTC

D gene: NA
CDR3 length: 18
clone size: NA
V gene: TRBV24-1
J gene: TRBJ1-2
CDR3 protein: CATSTAQQQGLNNYGYTF
CDR3 DNA: TGTGCCACTAGTACCGCCCAACAGCAGGGCCTTAATAACTATGGCTACACCTTC

D gene: NA
CDR3 length: 14
clone size: NA
V gene: TRBV7-9
J gene: TRBJ2-7
CDR3 protein: CASSPDSISYEQYF
CDR3 DNA: TGTGCCAGCAGCCCTGACAGTATCTCCTACGAGCAGTACTTC

D gene: NA
CDR3 length: 14
clone size: many
V gene: TRBV10-2
J gene: TRBJ2-7
CDR3 protein: CASGGPLSLGEQYF
CDR3 DNA: TGCGCCAGCGGAGGCCCGCTGTCCCTCGGCGAGCAGTACTTC